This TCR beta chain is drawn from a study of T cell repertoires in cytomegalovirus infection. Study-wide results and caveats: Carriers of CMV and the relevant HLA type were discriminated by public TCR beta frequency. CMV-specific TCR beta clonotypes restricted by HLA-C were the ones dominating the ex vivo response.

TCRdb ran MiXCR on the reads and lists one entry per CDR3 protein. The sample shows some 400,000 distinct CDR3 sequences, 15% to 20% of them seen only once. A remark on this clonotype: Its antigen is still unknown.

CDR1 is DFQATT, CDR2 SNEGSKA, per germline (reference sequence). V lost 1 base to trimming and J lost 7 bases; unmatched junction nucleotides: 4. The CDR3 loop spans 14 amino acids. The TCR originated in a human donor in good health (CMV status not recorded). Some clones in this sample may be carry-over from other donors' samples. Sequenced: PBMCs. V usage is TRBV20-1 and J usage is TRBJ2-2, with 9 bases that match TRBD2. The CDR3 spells CSARVSGSDGELFF. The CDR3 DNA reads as TGCAGTGCTAGAGTTAGCGGGAGCGACGGGGAGCTGTTTTTT.